The 15 T cell receptor beta chains listed next were all sequenced from one sample in a study of T cells in Graves' hyperthyroidism and ophthalmopathy. Amplification of TCR beta CDR3 regions used RNA as the template. During a first-round RT-PCR of the TCR CDR3, the HTBI primer set was used. Each CDR3 protein gets one entry after TCRdb re-called the multiplex PCR reads with MiXCR. Of 560,000 or so distinct CDR3 sequences in the sample, 15% to 20% were seen once. What was sequenced was blood. These receptors originate from a man aged 35-49 years with Graves' ophthalmopathy.

The rearrangement links TRBV19 to TRBJ1-2; TRBD1 aligns across 9 bases. The trim removed 6 bases at V and 3 bases at J, leaving 5 bases unmatched. This CDR3 is 14 amino acids long. Per germline, CDR1 LNHDA and CDR2 SQIVND (reference sequence). The CDR3 region has the DNA TGTGCCAGTAGAATCGACAGGGGGGACTATGGCTACACCTTC. Translated, it gives CASRIDRGDYGYTF.

J is TRBJ2-4 and V is TRBV7-8; 8 bases map to TRBD1. The CDR3 has 13 residues. The germline V gene has CDR1 SGHVS and CDR2 FQNEAQ. The trim removed 5 bases at V and 8 bases at J, leaving 5 bases unmatched. The CDR3 DNA follows: TGTGCCAGCAGCCGAGACAGGGGACACATTCAGTACTTC. Amino acids: CASSRDRGHIQYF.

Comment on this clonotype: The junction does not match germline at one end; this may be a read error. This sequence joins TRBV7-7 and TRBJ2-3, with 9 bases aligning to TRBD1. The germline V gene has CDR1 SSHAT and CDR2 FNYEAQ (reference sequence). The CDR3 totals 17 residues. The CDR3 here is CASSLGAGTGYTDTQYF. The CDR3 DNA reads as TGTGCTAGCAGCTTAGGGGCCGGGACAGGGTACACAGATACGCAGTATTTT.

This clonotype was seen at least ten times. The V call is TRBV3-1, the J call TRBJ2-7, with D perhaps TRBD2 (5 bases). Germline CDR1 reads LGHDT; CDR2 reads YNNKEL (reference sequence). This CDR3 has 15 residues. V was clipped by 1 base and J by 0 bases, with 10 bases between them. The CDR3 spells CASSQGLAFSYEQYF. CDR3 bases: TGTGCCAGCAGCCAAGGGTTAGCGTTCTCCTACGAGCAGTACTTC.

The chain links TRBV9 to TRBJ2-1; D remains ambiguous. Germline V gene data show CDR1 as SGDLS and CDR2 as YYNGEE. Trimming removed 3 bases at V and 0 bases at J, with 7 bases between. CDR3 length equals 14 residues. The CDR3 sequence is CASSEEISYNEQFF. The CDR3 DNA is TGTGCCAGCAGCGAAGAAATCTCCTACAATGAGCAGTTCTTC.

In this sample, this clonotype turned up many times. V is TRBV5-1 and J is TRBJ2-7; perhaps TRBD2 as D (5 bases). V dropped 2 bases and J dropped 5 bases, with 14 bases sitting between them. Per the germline V gene, CDR1 is SGHRS and CDR2 is YFSETQ. The CDR3 spans 14 residues. In DNA form, the CDR3 reads TGCGCCAGCAGCTTCGGTAGTAGGGAGCACGAGCAGTACTTC. It yields the protein CASSFGSREHEQYF.

The sample holds one count of this clonotype. The chain carries TRBV7-2 and TRBJ2-7; D gene unclear. V lost 8 bases to trimming and J lost 4 bases, with 9 bases between them. From germline, CDR1 is SGHTA and CDR2 FQGNSA. The CDR3 contains 11 residues. The CDR3 DNA follows: TGTGCCAGCGTTAGGGCGTACGAGCAGTACTTC. As protein: CASVRAYEQYF.

Comments on this clonotype: Possible read error: a much larger clone is one base away. The CDR3 DNA is TGCAGTGCTAGAGCGCCTAGCGGGCAATACACAGATGCGCAGTATTTT. It specifies CSARAPSGQYTDAQYF. The gene calls are TRBV20-1 and TRBJ2-3; 8 nucleotides line up with TRBD2. Germline CDR1 and CDR2: DFQATT and SNEGSKA (reference sequence). This CDR3 contains 16 residues.

This clonotype appeared many times. The chain recombines TRBV28 with TRBJ2-3; the match to TRBD1 covers 8 bases. This CDR3 contains 16 residues. Germline V lookup: CDR1 MDHEN, CDR2 SYDVKM. V gave up 2 bases and J gave up 3 bases; unmatched junction bases: 7. CDR3 sequence reads: CASSLDRTGRTDTQYF. CDR3 nucleotides: TGTGCCAGCAGTTTAGATCGGACAGGGAGGACAGATACGCAGTATTTT.

This clonotype turned up a few times. The chain uses TRBV7-2 and TRBJ2-1, with D uncertain. CDR3 size: 11 residues. Germline V gives CDR1 SGHTA, CDR2 FQGNSA. V was cut by 5 bases and J by 6 bases, with 5 bases left in between. The CDR3 sequence: CASSRSNEQFF. The CDR3 DNA sequence: TGTGCCAGCAGCCGATCCAATGAGCAGTTCTTC. The full variable domain, with the rest looked up from reference TRBV7-2 and TRBJ2-1, is GAGVSQSPSNKVTEKGKDVELRCDPISGHTALYWYRQSLGQGLEFLIYFQGNSAPDKSGLPSDRFSAERTGGSVSTLTIQRTQQEDSAVYLCASSRSNEQFFGPGTRLTVL.

This clonotype was picked up many times. The chain carries TRBV5-1 and TRBJ2-5; no reliable D call. This CDR3 comprises 15 residues. The V end was cut by 0 bases, the J end by 1 base, with 10 bases between. Germline CDR1 reads SGHRS; CDR2 reads YFSETQ. The CDR3 DNA is TGCGCCAGCAGCTTGGTCTCCGACGGCCAAGAGACCCAGTACTTC. This encodes CASSLVSDGQETQYF.

This clonotype was detected many times. DNA of the CDR3: TGTGCCTGGACCCCCCCGAACACTGAAGCTTTCTTT. Translated, it gives CAWTPPNTEAFF. The chain uses TRBV30 and TRBJ1-1, with D hard to call. CDR1 is GTSNPN, CDR2 SVGIG, per germline (reference sequence). This CDR3 comprises 12 residues. Trimming left V 4 bases short and J 1 base short, with 7 bases between.

The V and J genes are TRBV29-1 and TRBJ2-4; D is unclear. This CDR3 comprises 11 residues. The V gene lost 2 bases and the J gene lost 8 bases, with 7 bases spanning the gap. Germline V gene sequence: CDR1 SQVTM, CDR2 ANQGSEA. CDR3 nucleotide sequence: TGCAGCGTTGAATACTCCCACATTCAGTACTTC. Protein sequence: CSVEYSHIQYF.

In this sample, this clonotype turned up a few times. This sequence joins TRBV19 and TRBJ2-4; 7 bases map to TRBD1. Germline lookup yields CDR1 LNHDA and CDR2 SQIVND (reference sequence). V lost 1 base to trimming and J lost 3 bases; unmatched junction nucleotides: 0. The CDR3 totals 14 residues. CDR3 sequence reads: CASSIGDSKNIQYF. The CDR3 nucleotides read TGTGCCAGTAGTATAGGGGACAGCAAAAACATTCAGTACTTC.

This clonotype was seen ten or more times. The chain carries TRBV30 and TRBJ2-1; D is undetermined. Germline V CDR1 and CDR2: GTSNPN, SVGIG (reference sequence). Between the trimmed V and J ends, which lost 0 bases and 8 bases, there was a span of 5 bases. The CDR3 length is 11 residues. In DNA, the CDR3 is TGTGCCTGGAGTGTTTTGTATGAGCAGTTCTTC. This gives the protein CAWSVLYEQFF.